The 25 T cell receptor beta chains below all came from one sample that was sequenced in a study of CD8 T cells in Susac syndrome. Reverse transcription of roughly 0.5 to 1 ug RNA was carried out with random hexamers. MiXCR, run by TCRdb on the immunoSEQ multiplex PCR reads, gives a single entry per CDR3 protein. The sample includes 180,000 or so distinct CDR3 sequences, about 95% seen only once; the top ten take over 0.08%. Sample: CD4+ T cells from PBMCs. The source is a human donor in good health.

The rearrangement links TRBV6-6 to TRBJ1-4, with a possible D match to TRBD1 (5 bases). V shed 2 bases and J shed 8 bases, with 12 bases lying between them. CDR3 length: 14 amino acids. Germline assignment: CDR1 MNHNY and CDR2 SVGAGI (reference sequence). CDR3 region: CASSYGQGWEKLFF. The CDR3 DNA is TGTGCCAGCAGTTACGGGCAGGGTTGGGAAAAACTGTTTTTT.

The CDR3 spells CASGGGTGVGYTF. DNA of the CDR3: TGTGCCAGCGGGGGAGGAACAGGCGTTGGCTACACCTTC. The chain carries TRBV27 and TRBJ1-2; weak D call: TRBD1 (5 bases). From germline, CDR1 is MNHEY and CDR2 SMNVEV (reference sequence). This CDR3 spans 13 amino acids. V lost 8 bases and J lost 7, with 17 bases in between.

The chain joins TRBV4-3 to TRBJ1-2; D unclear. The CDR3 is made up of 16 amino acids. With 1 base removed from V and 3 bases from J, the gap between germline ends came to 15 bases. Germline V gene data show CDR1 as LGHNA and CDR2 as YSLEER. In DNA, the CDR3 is TGCGCCAGCAGCCAAGCAATGGGTGGAATGGACTATGGCTACACCTTC. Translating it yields CASSQAMGGMDYGYTF.

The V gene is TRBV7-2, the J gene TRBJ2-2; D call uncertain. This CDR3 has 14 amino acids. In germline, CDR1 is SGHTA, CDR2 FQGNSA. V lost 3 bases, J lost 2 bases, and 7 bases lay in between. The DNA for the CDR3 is TGTGCCAGCAGCTTTTGGGCTAACACCGGGGAGCTGTTTTTT. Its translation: CASSFWANTGELFF.

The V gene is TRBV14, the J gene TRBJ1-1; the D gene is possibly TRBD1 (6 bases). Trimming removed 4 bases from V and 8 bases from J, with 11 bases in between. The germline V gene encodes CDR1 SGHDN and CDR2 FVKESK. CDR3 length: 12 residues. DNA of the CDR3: TGTGCCAGCAGCCCCCCCAGGGGAGAAGCTTTCTTT. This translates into CASSPPRGEAFF. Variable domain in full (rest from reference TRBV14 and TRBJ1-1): EAGVTQFPSHSVIEKGQTVTLRCDPISGHDNLYWYRRVMGKEIKFLLHFVKESKQDESGMPNNRFLAERTGGTYSTLKVQPAELEDSGVYFCASSPPRGEAFFGQGTRLTVV.

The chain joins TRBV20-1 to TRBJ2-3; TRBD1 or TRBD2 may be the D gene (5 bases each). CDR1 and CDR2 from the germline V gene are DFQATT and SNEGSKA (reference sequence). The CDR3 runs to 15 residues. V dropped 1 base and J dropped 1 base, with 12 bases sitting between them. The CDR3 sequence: CSARAGTRGTDTQYF. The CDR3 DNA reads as TGCAGTGCTAGAGCGGGGACGAGAGGCACAGATACGCAGTATTTT.

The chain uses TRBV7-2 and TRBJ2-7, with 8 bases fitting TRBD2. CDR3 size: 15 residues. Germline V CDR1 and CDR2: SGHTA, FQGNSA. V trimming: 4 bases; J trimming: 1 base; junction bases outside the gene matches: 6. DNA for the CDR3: TGTGCCAGCAGCTCGACTAGCGCGGATTCCTACGAGCAGTACTTC. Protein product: CASSSTSADSYEQYF.

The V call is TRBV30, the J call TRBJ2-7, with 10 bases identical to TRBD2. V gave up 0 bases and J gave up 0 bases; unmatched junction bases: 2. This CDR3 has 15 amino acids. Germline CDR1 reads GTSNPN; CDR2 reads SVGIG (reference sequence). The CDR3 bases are TGTGCCTGGAGTGTAACTAGCGGGAACTCCTACGAGCAGTACTTC. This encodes CAWSVTSGNSYEQYF.

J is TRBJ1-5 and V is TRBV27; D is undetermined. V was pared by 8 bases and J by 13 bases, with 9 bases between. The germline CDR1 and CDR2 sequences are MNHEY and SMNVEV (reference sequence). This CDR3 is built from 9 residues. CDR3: CASPSGQHF. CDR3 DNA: TGTGCCAGCCCTTCGGGACAGCATTTT.

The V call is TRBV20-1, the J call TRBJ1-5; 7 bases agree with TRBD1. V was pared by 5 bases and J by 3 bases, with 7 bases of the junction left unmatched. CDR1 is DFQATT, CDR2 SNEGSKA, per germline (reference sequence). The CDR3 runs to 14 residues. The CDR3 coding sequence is TGCAGTGCTCTCCCGGGACAGAACAATCAGCCCCAGCATTTT. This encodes CSALPGQNNQPQHF.

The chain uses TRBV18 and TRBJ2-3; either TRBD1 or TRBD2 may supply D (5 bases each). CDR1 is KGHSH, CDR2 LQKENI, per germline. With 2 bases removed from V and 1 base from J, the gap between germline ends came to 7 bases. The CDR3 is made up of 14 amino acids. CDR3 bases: TGTGCCAGCTCACCAAGAGGGGGCACAGATACGCAGTATTTT. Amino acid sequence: CASSPRGGTDTQYF. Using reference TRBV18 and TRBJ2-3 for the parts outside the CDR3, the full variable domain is NAGVMQNPRHLVRRRGQEARLRCSPMKGHSHVYWYRQLPEEGLKFMVYLQKENIIDESGMPKERFSAEFPKEGPSILRIQQVVRGDSAAYFCASSPRGGTDTQYFGPGTRLTVL.

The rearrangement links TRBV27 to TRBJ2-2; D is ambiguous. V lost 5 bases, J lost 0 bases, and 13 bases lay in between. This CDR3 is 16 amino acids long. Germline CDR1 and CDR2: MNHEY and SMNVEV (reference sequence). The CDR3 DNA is TGTGCCAGCAGTCGATCCGGAAGCGCGAACACCGGGGAGCTGTTTTTT. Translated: CASSRSGSANTGELFF.

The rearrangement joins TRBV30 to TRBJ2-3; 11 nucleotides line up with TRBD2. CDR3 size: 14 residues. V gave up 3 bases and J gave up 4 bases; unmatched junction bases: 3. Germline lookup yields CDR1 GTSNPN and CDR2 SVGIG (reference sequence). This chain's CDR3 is CAWSWGLAADTQYF. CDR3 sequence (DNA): TGTGCCTGGAGCTGGGGACTAGCGGCAGATACGCAGTATTTT.

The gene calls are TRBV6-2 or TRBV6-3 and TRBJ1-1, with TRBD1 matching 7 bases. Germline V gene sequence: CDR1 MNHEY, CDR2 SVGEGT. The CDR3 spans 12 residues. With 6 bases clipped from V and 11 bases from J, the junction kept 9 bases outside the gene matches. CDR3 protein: CASRSQGGEAFF. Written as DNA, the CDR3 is TGTGCCAGCAGATCGCAGGGGGGAGAGGCTTTCTTT.

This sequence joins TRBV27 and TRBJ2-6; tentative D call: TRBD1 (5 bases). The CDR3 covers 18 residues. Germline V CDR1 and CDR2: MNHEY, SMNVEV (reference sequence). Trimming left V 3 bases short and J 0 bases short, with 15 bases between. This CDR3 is CASSFRRRDSSGANVLTF. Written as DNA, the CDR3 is TGTGCCAGCAGTTTCCGTCGTCGCGACAGCTCTGGGGCCAACGTCCTGACTTTC.

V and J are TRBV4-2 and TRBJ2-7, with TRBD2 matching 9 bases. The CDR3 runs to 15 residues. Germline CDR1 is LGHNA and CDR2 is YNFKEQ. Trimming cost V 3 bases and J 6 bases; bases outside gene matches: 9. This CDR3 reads CASSHPIAGEAEQYF. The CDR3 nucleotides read TGTGCCAGCAGCCACCCGATAGCGGGAGAAGCCGAGCAGTACTTC.

Here the CDR3 reads CASSQEVRTGNYNEQFF. The CDR3 DNA reads as TGCGCCAGCAGCCAAGAAGTCCGGACAGGGAACTACAATGAGCAGTTCTTC. The V and J genes are TRBV4-1 and TRBJ2-1, with 8 bases that match TRBD1. Germline V gene data show CDR1 as MGHRA and CDR2 as YSYEKL. CDR3 length: 17 amino acids. With 0 bases clipped from V and 3 bases from J, the junction kept 7 bases outside the gene matches.

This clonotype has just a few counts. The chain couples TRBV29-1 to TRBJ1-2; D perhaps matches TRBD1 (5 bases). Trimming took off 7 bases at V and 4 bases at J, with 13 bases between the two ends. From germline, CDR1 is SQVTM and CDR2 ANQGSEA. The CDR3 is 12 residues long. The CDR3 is CSAGSRAYGYTF. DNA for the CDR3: TGCAGCGCCGGGAGCAGGGCCTATGGCTACACCTTC.

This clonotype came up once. CDR3 in amino acids: CAGASGSASTDTQYF. CDR3 bases: TGTGCCGGAGCTAGCGGGAGCGCTAGCACAGATACGCAGTATTTT. The gene calls are TRBV30 and TRBJ2-3, with 10 bases that match TRBD2. This CDR3 has 15 amino acids. The trim removed 8 bases at V and 0 bases at J, leaving 8 bases unmatched. The germline CDR1 and CDR2 sequences are GTSNPN and SVGIG (reference sequence).

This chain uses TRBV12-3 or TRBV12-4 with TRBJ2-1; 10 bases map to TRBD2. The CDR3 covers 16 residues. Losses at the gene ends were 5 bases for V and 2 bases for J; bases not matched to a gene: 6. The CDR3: CASSRTSGNTYNEQFF. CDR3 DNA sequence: TGTGCCAGCAGTAGGACTAGCGGTAACACCTACAATGAGCAGTTCTTC.

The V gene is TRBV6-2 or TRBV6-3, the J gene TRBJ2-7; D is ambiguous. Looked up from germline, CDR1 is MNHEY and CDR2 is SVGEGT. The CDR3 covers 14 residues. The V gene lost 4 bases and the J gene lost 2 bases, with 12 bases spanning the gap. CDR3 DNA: TGTGCCAGCAGTTCTCCTGGGCTCACCTACGAGCAGTACTTC. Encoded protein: CASSSPGLTYEQYF.

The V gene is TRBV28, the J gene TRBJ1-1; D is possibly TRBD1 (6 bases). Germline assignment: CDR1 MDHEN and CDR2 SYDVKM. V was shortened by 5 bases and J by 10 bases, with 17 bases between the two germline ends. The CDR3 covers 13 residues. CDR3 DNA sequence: TGTGCCAGCAGTCCCCCGGGACATAGTACAGCTTTCTTT. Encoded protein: CASSPPGHSTAFF.

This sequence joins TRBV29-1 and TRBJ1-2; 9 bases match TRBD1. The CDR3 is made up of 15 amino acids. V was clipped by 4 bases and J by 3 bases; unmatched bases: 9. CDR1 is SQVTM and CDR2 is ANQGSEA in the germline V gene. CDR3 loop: CSVATHTGGDYGYTF. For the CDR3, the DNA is TGCAGCGTTGCGACCCACACAGGGGGCGACTATGGCTACACCTTC.

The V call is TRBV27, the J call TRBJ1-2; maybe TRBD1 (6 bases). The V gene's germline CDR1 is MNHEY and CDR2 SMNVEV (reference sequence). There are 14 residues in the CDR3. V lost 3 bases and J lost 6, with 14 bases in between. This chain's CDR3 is CASSFWGQKDGYTF. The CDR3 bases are TGTGCCAGCAGTTTCTGGGGGCAAAAGGATGGCTACACCTTC.

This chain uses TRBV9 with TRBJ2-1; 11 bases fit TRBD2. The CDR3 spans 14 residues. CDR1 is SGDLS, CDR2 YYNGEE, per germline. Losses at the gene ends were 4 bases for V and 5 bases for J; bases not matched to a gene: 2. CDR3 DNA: TGTGCCAGCAGCCCGGGACTAGCGGACAATGAGCAGTTCTTC. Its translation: CASSPGLADNEQFF.